This is a list of T cell receptor beta chains from one sample in a study of blood T cell repertoires in COVID-19. TCRdb's table, derived via immunoSEQ multiplex PCR, lists solely in-frame clones and lacks some. The table lists approximately 460,000 clones, roughly 89% of them singletons. The sequencing input was peripheral blood. The receptors originated from a man between 18 and 29 years old with COVID-19, enrolled during active disease. The conserved cysteine and the conserved F or W are not part of the CDR3 here.

cdr3_aa,v_call,j_call
ASSQDIAGSDEQY,TRBV4-2,TRBJ2-7
ASSLGPGWGTNQPQH,TRBV27,TRBJ1-5
ASSFRGPQETQY,TRBV7-9,TRBJ2-5
ASCSGTYNSPLH,TRBV19,TRBJ1-6
ASSMGSGSSGANVLT,TRBV19,TRBJ2-6
ATSGTPMGNEQF,TRBV15,TRBJ2-1
ATASRVEETQY,TRBV10-3,TRBJ2-5
ATSDLGGGEQF,TRBV24-1,TRBJ2-1
ASSEERPGQRFTGELF,TRBV6-1,TRBJ2-2
ASSLVGGEIGDTQY,TRBV7-9,TRBJ2-3
ASSATGYEQY,TRBV3-1/TRBV3-2,TRBJ2-7
ASSGTSESSYNEQF,TRBV2,TRBJ2-1
ASSHYGSSGGESQF,TRBV6-5,TRBJ2-1
ASSPTAGETQY,TRBV7-8,TRBJ2-5
AIKKGQGKMEQY,TRBV10-3,TRBJ2-7
ASRANGARVGYT,TRBV19,TRBJ1-2
AWSDSYLNTEAF,TRBV30,TRBJ1-1
ASSAGGRQETQY,TRBV25-1,TRBJ2-5
ASSLAGTGQPQH,TRBV5-1,TRBJ1-5
ASSLEAGYGTEAF,TRBV11-1,TRBJ1-1
ASSERVEYEKLF,TRBV6-1,TRBJ1-4
ASTEGLNAEKLF,TRBV28,TRBJ1-4
ASIGTSTGVTEAF,TRBV19,TRBJ1-1
ASTPGRQEQF,TRBV19,TRBJ2-1
ASSLGRGPARNEQF,TRBV4-1,TRBJ2-1
ASSEGAIAKNIQY,TRBV5-1,TRBJ2-4
ASSSGTVLYEQY,TRBV5-1,TRBJ2-7
ASSEYRGGNEQF,TRBV10-2,TRBJ2-1
ASSIARADTQY,TRBV19,TRBJ2-3
ASSLGGGGSEQY,TRBV7-8,TRBJ2-7
ASSLFGTSNQPQH,TRBV6-5,TRBJ1-5
ASSQDSSYEQY,TRBV2,TRBJ2-7
ASSLLAGPLNEQF,TRBV7-9,TRBJ2-1
ASSLVVGVGLGYT,TRBV5-8,TRBJ1-2
ASSLGTGNYNEQF,TRBV4-1,TRBJ2-1